The sequence of this TCR beta chain was determined in a study of blood T cell repertoires in COVID-19. Germline CDR1 is SNHLY and CDR2 is FYNNEI. The V and J ends lost 4 bases and 4 bases respectively, with 11 bases between them. The CDR3 is 14 residues long. Repertoires were generated with immunoSEQ multiplex PCR, while TCRdb's copy carries only in-frame clones and drops some. The sample shows under 170,000 clones, approximately 90% of them seen only once. The source is a woman in her sixties with active or convalescent COVID-19. The sequenced sample was peripheral blood. The J gene is TRBJ1-5, the V gene TRBV2; D gene unclear. The CDR3, as DNA: TGTGCCAGCAGTGGGGAGGCACTTAATCAGCCCCAGCATTTT. It encodes CASSGEALNQPQHF.